A selection of T cell receptor beta chains follows, all from one sample in a study of cytomegalovirus exposure and HLA in healthy donors. The repertoire was sequenced with immunoSEQ multiplex PCR; TCRdb's copy has only in-frame clones and lacks some. The sample shows roughly 80,000 clones, roughly 83% of them seen only once. Specimen: PBMCs. Receptors were obtained from a woman between 45 and 60 years old in good health and CMV-seronegative. The CDR3 runs from the conserved cysteine through the conserved F or W. The D gene is left open where the match is weak. The listing skips clone size in some rows; elsewhere it reads once, few, many or a size class.

len: 14
abundance: -
v_gene: TRBV16
j_gene: TRBJ1-2
d_gene: -
CDR3nt: TGTGCCAGCAATCATCGAGGGCAAAGGGAAGGCTACACCTTC
CDR3aa: CASNHRGQREGYTF

len: 16
abundance: -
v_gene: TRBV6-6
j_gene: TRBJ2-3
d_gene: TRBD2
CDR3nt: TGTGCCAGCACCCGAGTACCTAGCCCCGGGGGGGATACGCAGTATTTT
CDR3aa: CASTRVPSPGGDTQYF

len: 18
abundance: -
v_gene: TRBV25-1
j_gene: TRBJ2-1
d_gene: TRBD2
CDR3nt: TGTGCCAGCAGTGAATACAGTCCGGGGACTAGCGGGAGGAGGGCCCAGTTCTTC
CDR3aa: CASSEYSPGTSGRRAQFF

len: 15
abundance: -
v_gene: TRBV27
j_gene: TRBJ2-2
d_gene: TRBD2
CDR3nt: TGTGCCAGCAGTCCATCCATAGCGGGCACCGGGGAGCTGTTTTTT
CDR3aa: CASSPSIAGTGELFF

len: 15
abundance: -
v_gene: TRBV4-1
j_gene: TRBJ2-7
d_gene: -
CDR3nt: TGCGCCAGCAGCCAAGTACAGAGCAGTTCCTACGAGCAGTACTTC
CDR3aa: CASSQVQSSSYEQYF

len: 15
abundance: once
v_gene: TRBV7-2
j_gene: TRBJ2-5
d_gene: TRBD2
CDR3nt: TGTGCCAGCAGCTTAGACGGGGGGGGTACAAAGACCCAGTACTTC
CDR3aa: CASSLDGGGTKTQYF

len: 17
abundance: -
v_gene: TRBV7-6
j_gene: TRBJ2-5
d_gene: TRBD2
CDR3nt: TGTGCCAGCAGCCGTATGGGCGGGGGAGTGTACCAAGAGACCCAGTACTTC
CDR3aa: CASSRMGGGVYQETQYF

len: 15
abundance: -
v_gene: TRBV9
j_gene: TRBJ2-1
d_gene: TRBD2
CDR3nt: TGTGCCAGCAGCGTACTAGCGGGATTAGCGGATGAGCAGTTCTTC
CDR3aa: CASSVLAGLADEQFF

len: 14
abundance: -
v_gene: TRBV7-2
j_gene: TRBJ2-5
d_gene: -
CDR3nt: TGTGCCAGCAGCTTCGGGCGGGTCCAAGAGACCCAGTACTTC
CDR3aa: CASSFGRVQETQYF

len: 15
abundance: few
v_gene: TRBV6-1
j_gene: TRBJ2-7
d_gene: TRBD1
CDR3nt: TGTGCCAGCAGTGACACGACAGGGGAATCCTACGAGCAGTACTTC
CDR3aa: CASSDTTGESYEQYF

len: 15
abundance: few
v_gene: TRBV6-1
j_gene: TRBJ1-1
d_gene: -
CDR3nt: TGTGCCAGCAGATGGGGGGGACTTGTGAACACTGAAGCTTTCTTT
CDR3aa: CASRWGGLVNTEAFF

len: 12
abundance: -
v_gene: TRBV2
j_gene: TRBJ1-2
d_gene: -
CDR3nt: TGTGCCAGCAGTGACAGGGACTATGGCTACACCTTC
CDR3aa: CASSDRDYGYTF

len: 15
abundance: -
v_gene: TRBV15
j_gene: TRBJ2-7
d_gene: TRBD1
CDR3nt: TGTGCCACCAGCAGAGAGACAGGGTTGGGCTACGAGCAGTACTTC
CDR3aa: CATSRETGLGYEQYF

len: 14
abundance: -
v_gene: TRBV6-6
j_gene: TRBJ2-1
d_gene: -
CDR3nt: TGTGCCAGCAGTTCCGAGGGCCACTACAATGAGCAGTTCTTC
CDR3aa: CASSSEGHYNEQFF

len: 13
abundance: once
v_gene: TRBV6-5
j_gene: TRBJ2-7
d_gene: TRBD1
CDR3nt: TGTGCCAGCAGCCCACAGGACAGGGACGAGCAGTACTTC
CDR3aa: CASSPQDRDEQYF

len: 16
abundance: -
v_gene: TRBV6-1
j_gene: TRBJ1-5
d_gene: -
CDR3nt: TGTGCCAGCAGTGAATGGGACGCGGGAGATAATCAGCCCCAGCATTTT
CDR3aa: CASSEWDAGDNQPQHF

len: 14
abundance: -
v_gene: TRBV5-1
j_gene: TRBJ1-1
d_gene: -
CDR3nt: TGCGCCAGCAGCTTGGAAAGAGGGAACACTGAAGCTTTCTTT
CDR3aa: CASSLERGNTEAFF

len: 11
abundance: -
v_gene: TRBV28
j_gene: TRBJ2-7
d_gene: -
CDR3nt: TGTGCCAGCAGCTCTCACTACGAGCAGTACTTC
CDR3aa: CASSSHYEQYF

len: 14
abundance: -
v_gene: TRBV7-9
j_gene: TRBJ2-1
d_gene: -
CDR3nt: TGTGCCAGCAGCTTATATACAGGGACGGATGAGCAGTTCTTC
CDR3aa: CASSLYTGTDEQFF

len: 15
abundance: -
v_gene: TRBV9
j_gene: TRBJ1-1
d_gene: TRBD1
CDR3nt: TGTGCCAGCAGCGCAGGACAGGGACCCTATTCCGAAGCTTTCTTT
CDR3aa: CASSAGQGPYSEAFF

len: 14
abundance: -
v_gene: TRBV6-5
j_gene: TRBJ1-4
d_gene: TRBD1
CDR3nt: TGTGCCAGCAGTTCCTGGGACAGGGTTGAAAAACTGTTTTTT
CDR3aa: CASSSWDRVEKLFF

len: 20
abundance: -
v_gene: TRBV18
j_gene: TRBJ2-6
d_gene: -
CDR3nt: TGTGCCAGCTCACTCAATCATCTACTCTCCCTTGTCGCTGGGGCCAACGTCCTGACTTTC
CDR3aa: CASSLNHLLSLVAGANVLTF

len: 16
abundance: -
v_gene: TRBV10-3
j_gene: TRBJ2-2
d_gene: TRBD2
CDR3nt: TGTGCCATGTCCGAGCGGGGGGCCCAGAACACCGGGGAGCTGTTTTTT
CDR3aa: CAMSERGAQNTGELFF

len: 13
abundance: -
v_gene: TRBV2
j_gene: TRBJ2-1
d_gene: -
CDR3nt: TGTGCAGGGGGAAGGAGCTCCTACAATGAGCAGTTCTTC
CDR3aa: CAGGRSSYNEQFF

len: 15
abundance: -
v_gene: TRBV10-3
j_gene: TRBJ2-1
d_gene: -
CDR3nt: TGTGCCACAACAAACGGGGCGGGAAGCTACAATGAGCAGTTCTTC
CDR3aa: CATTNGAGSYNEQFF

len: 16
abundance: -
v_gene: TRBV5-8
j_gene: TRBJ1-2
d_gene: -
CDR3nt: TGTGCCAGCAGCCGTCGGCGGGGGATGGGGGACTATGGCTACACCTTC
CDR3aa: CASSRRRGMGDYGYTF

len: 13
abundance: -
v_gene: TRBV14
j_gene: TRBJ2-7
d_gene: -
CDR3nt: TGTGCCAGCAGCGAGGGACTTCTCTACGAGCAGTACTTC
CDR3aa: CASSEGLLYEQYF

len: 15
abundance: -
v_gene: TRBV27
j_gene: TRBJ1-2
d_gene: -
CDR3nt: TGTGCCAGCAGTTCTTTAACAGGTTGGAATTATGGCTACACCTTC
CDR3aa: CASSSLTGWNYGYTF

len: 17
abundance: -
v_gene: TRBV28
j_gene: TRBJ2-3
d_gene: TRBD1
CDR3nt: TGTGCCAGCAGTCCGATGGACAGGGGGCTCGACACAGATACGCAGTATTTT
CDR3aa: CASSPMDRGLDTDTQYF

len: 10
abundance: -
v_gene: TRBV2
j_gene: TRBJ2-2
d_gene: -
CDR3nt: TGTGCCAGCAGTGGCGGTGCGTTGTTTTTT
CDR3aa: CASSGGALFF

len: 15
abundance: -
v_gene: TRBV4-1
j_gene: TRBJ1-2
d_gene: -
CDR3nt: TGCGCCAGCAGCCAAGATTACGGAGAGGTCTATGGCTACACCTTC
CDR3aa: CASSQDYGEVYGYTF

len: 16
abundance: -
v_gene: TRBV4-1
j_gene: TRBJ2-1
d_gene: TRBD1
CDR3nt: TGCGCCAGCAGCCAACTTACGGGACAGGCGTACAATGAGCAGTTCTTC
CDR3aa: CASSQLTGQAYNEQFF

len: 14
abundance: -
v_gene: TRBV11-2
j_gene: TRBJ1-2
d_gene: -
CDR3nt: TGTGCCAGCAGCTTAGGCGGGGAACCTCATGGCTACACCTTC
CDR3aa: CASSLGGEPHGYTF

len: 16
abundance: -
v_gene: TRBV28
j_gene: TRBJ1-5
d_gene: TRBD1
CDR3nt: TGTGCCAGCAGGCGTTCGGGGACAGAAAGCAATCAGCCCCAGCATTTT
CDR3aa: CASRRSGTESNQPQHF

len: 15
abundance: once
v_gene: TRBV18
j_gene: TRBJ2-3
d_gene: -
CDR3nt: TGTGCCAGCTCACCCCAGGCCAGTAGCACAGATACGCAGTATTTT
CDR3aa: CASSPQASSTDTQYF

len: 13
abundance: -
v_gene: TRBV5-5
j_gene: TRBJ1-2
d_gene: TRBD1
CDR3nt: TGTGCCAGCAGCGAACAGGGGTACTATGGCTACACCTTC
CDR3aa: CASSEQGYYGYTF

len: 18
abundance: -
v_gene: TRBV27
j_gene: TRBJ1-3
d_gene: -
CDR3nt: TGTGCCAGTATAAGGTCCGGGAACCAAACCTTTTCGGGAAACACCATATATTTT
CDR3aa: CASIRSGNQTFSGNTIYF

len: 15
abundance: -
v_gene: TRBV5-5
j_gene: TRBJ2-2
d_gene: TRBD2
CDR3nt: TGTGCCAGCAGCCCCTGGGGAGGGCTGGACGGGGAGCTGTTTTTT
CDR3aa: CASSPWGGLDGELFF

len: 16
abundance: -
v_gene: TRBV7-9
j_gene: TRBJ2-7
d_gene: TRBD2
CDR3nt: TGTGCCAGCAGCGGGAGGGTAGCGACCGGGCTCTACGAGCAGTACTTC
CDR3aa: CASSGRVATGLYEQYF

len: 18
abundance: once
v_gene: TRBV4-2
j_gene: TRBJ2-3
d_gene: TRBD2
CDR3nt: TGTGCCAGCAGCCAAGAAGGCCGACTAGCGCTCAACACAGATACGCAGTATTTT
CDR3aa: CASSQEGRLALNTDTQYF

len: 16
abundance: -
v_gene: TRBV5-4
j_gene: TRBJ1-2
d_gene: -
CDR3nt: TGTGCCAGCAGCCTCCCAGCGGACAGCGTAAACTATGGCTACACCTTC
CDR3aa: CASSLPADSVNYGYTF

len: 16
abundance: -
v_gene: TRBV4-2
j_gene: TRBJ2-5
d_gene: -
CDR3nt: TGTGCCAGCAGCCAAGTCGTGCAGGAGGGAGGAGAGACCCAGTACTTC
CDR3aa: CASSQVVQEGGETQYF

len: 12
abundance: -
v_gene: TRBV5-4
j_gene: TRBJ2-3
d_gene: -
CDR3nt: TGTGCCAGCAGCTTGTTCTCCGATACGCAGTATTTT
CDR3aa: CASSLFSDTQYF

len: 17
abundance: -
v_gene: TRBV10-1
j_gene: TRBJ1-2
d_gene: -
CDR3nt: TGCGCCAGCAGCCCGAGGGGTAGGGGAGGGGTCGTCTATGGCTACACCTTC
CDR3aa: CASSPRGRGGVVYGYTF

len: 15
abundance: -
v_gene: TRBV7-3
j_gene: TRBJ2-1
d_gene: TRBD2
CDR3nt: TGTGCCAGCAGCACCAGCGGGGGTCCCCACAATGAGCAGTTCTTC
CDR3aa: CASSTSGGPHNEQFF

len: 15
abundance: few
v_gene: TRBV4-1
j_gene: TRBJ1-5
d_gene: -
CDR3nt: TGCGCCAGCAGCCCCGAGAGTAATCGCAATCAGCCCCAGCATTTT
CDR3aa: CASSPESNRNQPQHF

len: 14
abundance: -
v_gene: TRBV9
j_gene: TRBJ2-7
d_gene: TRBD2
CDR3nt: TGTGCCAGCTCAACGGGGAGGGCCGCCTACGAGCAGTACTTC
CDR3aa: CASSTGRAAYEQYF

len: 15
abundance: -
v_gene: TRBV19
j_gene: TRBJ1-2
d_gene: -
CDR3nt: TGTGCCAGTAGTATCGGACTCCTTACTAACTATGGCTACACCTTC
CDR3aa: CASSIGLLTNYGYTF

len: 13
abundance: -
v_gene: TRBV6-6
j_gene: TRBJ1-1
d_gene: -
CDR3nt: TGTGCCAGCAGTTACTCGACGACAGAGGAAGCTTTCTTT
CDR3aa: CASSYSTTEEAFF

len: 13
abundance: few
v_gene: TRBV6-6
j_gene: TRBJ2-7
d_gene: -
CDR3nt: TGTGCCAGCACCCAGGGGTGGTTAGACGAGCAGTACTTC
CDR3aa: CASTQGWLDEQYF